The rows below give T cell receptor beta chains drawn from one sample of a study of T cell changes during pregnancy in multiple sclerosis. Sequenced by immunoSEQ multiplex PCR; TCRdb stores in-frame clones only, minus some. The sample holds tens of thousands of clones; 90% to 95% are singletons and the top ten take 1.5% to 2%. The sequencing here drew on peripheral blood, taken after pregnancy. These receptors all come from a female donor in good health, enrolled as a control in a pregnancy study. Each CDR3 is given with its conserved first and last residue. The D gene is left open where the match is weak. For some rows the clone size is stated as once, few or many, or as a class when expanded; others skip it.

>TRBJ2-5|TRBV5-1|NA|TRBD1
TGCGCCAGCAGCTTCAGGGGGCTTGGAGAGACCCAGTACTTC
CASSFRGLGETQYF
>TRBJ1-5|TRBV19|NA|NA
TGTGCCAGTAGTAGGGGGGGGGATCAGCCCCAGCATTTT
CASSRGGDQPQHF
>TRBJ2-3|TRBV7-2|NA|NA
TGTGCCAGCAGCTTCGCCCTTTTAGGCACAGATACGCAGTATTTT
CASSFALLGTDTQYF
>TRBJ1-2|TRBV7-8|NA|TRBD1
TGTGCCAGCAGCTTAGATTTGGCCGGACAGGGGCTCGGTCGTGGTTATGGCTACACCTTC
CASSLDLAGQGLGRGYGYTF
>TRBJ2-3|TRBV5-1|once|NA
TGCGCCAGCAGCTTGGGGACACGGACAGATACGCAGTATTTT
CASSLGTRTDTQYF
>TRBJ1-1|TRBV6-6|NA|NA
TGTGCCAGCAGTTACTCAGCGAACACTGAAGCTTTCTTT
CASSYSANTEAFF
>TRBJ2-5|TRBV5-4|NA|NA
TGTGCCAGCAGCTTGGCTACCCCAATGGAGACCCAGTACTTC
CASSLATPMETQYF
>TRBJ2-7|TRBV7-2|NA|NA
TGTGCCAGCAGCTTAAACCACAGGACAGACAGCTCCTACGAGCAGTACTTC
CASSLNHRTDSSYEQYF
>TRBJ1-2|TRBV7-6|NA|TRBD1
TGTGCCAGCAGCTTAGATCCCGGACAGGGGGCGAGGGGCTACACCTTC
CASSLDPGQGARGYTF
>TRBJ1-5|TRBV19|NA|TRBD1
TGTGCCAGTAGTACCGGGACAGTCTTGAGTCAGCCCCAGCATTTT
CASSTGTVLSQPQHF
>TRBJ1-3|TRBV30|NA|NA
TGTGCCCTACCCGCCGGGTCTGGAAACACCATATATTTT
CALPAGSGNTIYF
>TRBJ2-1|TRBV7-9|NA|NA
TGTGCCAGCAGCCTACGCGACTCTGAGCAGTTCTTC
CASSLRDSEQFF
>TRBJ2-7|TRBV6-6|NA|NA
TGTGCCAGCACCCTAAATGGGCAGTCCTACGAGCAGTACTTC
CASTLNGQSYEQYF
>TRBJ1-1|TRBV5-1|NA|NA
TGCGCCAGCAGCTCACAAGGGGCCGGTACTGAAGCTTTCTTT
CASSSQGAGTEAFF
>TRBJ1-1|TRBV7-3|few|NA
TGTGCCAGCAGCTTAAATCAGGGTGGAACTGAAGCTTTCTTT
CASSLNQGGTEAFF
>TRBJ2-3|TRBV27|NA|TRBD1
TGTGCCAGCAGTTTCGGACAGGGGGCGCAGTATTTT
CASSFGQGAQYF
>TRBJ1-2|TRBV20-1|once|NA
TGCAGTGCTAAACAGGGAGGGGGCTACACCTTC
CSAKQGGGYTF
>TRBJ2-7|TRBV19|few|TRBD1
TGTGCCAGTATGGACAGGGGAATGGATGAGCAGTACTTC
CASMDRGMDEQYF
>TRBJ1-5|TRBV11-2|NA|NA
TGTGCCAGCAGCCCGGCGGGGGGCAATCAGCCCCAGCATTTT
CASSPAGGNQPQHF
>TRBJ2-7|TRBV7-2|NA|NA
TGTGCCAGCAGCAGGGGTGGGGGGTCGGCCTACGAGCAGTACTTC
CASSRGGGSAYEQYF
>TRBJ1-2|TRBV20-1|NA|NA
TGCAGTGCGTTCGGTCACTATGGCTACACCTTC
CSAFGHYGYTF
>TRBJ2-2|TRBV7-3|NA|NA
TGTGCCAGCAGCCGTACGTCGGGTGCCGGGGAGCTGTTTTTT
CASSRTSGAGELFF
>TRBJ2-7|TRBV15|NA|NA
TGTGCCACCAGCAGAGTGGAGGGAGAGAAGCCCTACGAGCAGTACTTC
CATSRVEGEKPYEQYF
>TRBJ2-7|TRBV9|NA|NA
TGTGCCAGCAGCCTGAGGCCTTCGGTGGACGAGCAGTACTTC
CASSLRPSVDEQYF
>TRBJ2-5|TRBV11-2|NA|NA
TGTGCCAGCAGCTTGAAGAGAGAGACCCAGTACTTC
CASSLKRETQYF
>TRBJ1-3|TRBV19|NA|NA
TGTGCCAGTAGTATTTTGACATTATCTGGAAACACCATATATTTT
CASSILTLSGNTIYF
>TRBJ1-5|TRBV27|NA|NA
TGTGCCAGCAGACGACAACCCGATCAGCCCCAGCATTTT
CASRRQPDQPQHF
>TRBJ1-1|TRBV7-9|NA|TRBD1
TGTGCCAGCAGCTCGACAGGGAAGAACACTGAAGCTTTCTTT
CASSSTGKNTEAFF
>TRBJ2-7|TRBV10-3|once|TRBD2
TGTGCCATCAGTGACCCGACGGGGGGAGGCCAGTACTTC
CAISDPTGGGQYF
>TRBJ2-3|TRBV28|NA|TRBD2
TGTGCCAGCAGCTCCGGAGGAGCGGGGGGCAGCACAGATACGCAGTATTTT
CASSSGGAGGSTDTQYF
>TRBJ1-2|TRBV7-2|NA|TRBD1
TGTGCCAGCAGCCGCCCCGGGGACAGGGGCGGCTACACCTTC
CASSRPGDRGGYTF
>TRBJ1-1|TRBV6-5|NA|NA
TGTGCCAGCAGTTACGGGACATTGAACACTGAAGCTTTCTTT
CASSYGTLNTEAFF